Listed here are 18 T cell receptor beta chains from one sample, sequenced in a study of siplizumab effects on memory and regulatory T cells. Profiled with immunoSEQ multiplex PCR; TCRdb holds only in-frame clones, not every one. The data contain some 100,000 clones, approximately 92% of them singletons. What was sequenced was CD4+ T cells sorted from blood. The receptors originated from a human donor in good health. Some clones in this sample may be carry-over from other donors' samples.

The chain uses TRBV18 and TRBJ2-6; 9 positions agree with TRBD1. The V segment lost 5 bases and the J segment 1 base; nucleotides outside the gene matches: 6. Germline CDR1 is KGHSH and CDR2 is LQKENI. This CDR3 has 17 amino acids. This CDR3 reads CASSDAGQGSGANVLTF. The CDR3, as DNA: TGTGCCAGCTCAGATGCGGGACAGGGTTCTGGGGCCAACGTCCTGACTTTC.

The V call is TRBV7-3, the J call TRBJ2-1; D is unclear. There are 14 residues in the CDR3. The V end lost 1 base, the J end lost 7 bases, and 11 bases lay between the germline ends. CDR1 SGHTA and CDR2 FQGTGA come from the germline V gene. The chain's CDR3 is CASSLSGLGNEQFF. CDR3 sequence (DNA): TGTGCCAGCAGCTTAAGTGGGTTGGGGAATGAGCAGTTCTTC.

V gene TRBV19 combines with J gene TRBJ2-5; perhaps D is TRBD1 or TRBD2 (5 bases each). The germline CDR1 and CDR2 sequences are LNHDA and SQIVND (reference sequence). V lost 5 bases, J lost 9 bases, and 19 bases lay in between. This CDR3 spans 14 amino acids. The CDR3: CASSAGSLLGAQYF. In DNA, the CDR3 is TGTGCCAGTAGTGCAGGGAGCCTCCTTGGGGCCCAGTACTTC.

J is TRBJ1-1 and V is TRBV5-5; unclear D gene. This CDR3 region has 15 residues. Germline loops: CDR1 SGHKS, CDR2 YYEKEE (reference sequence). Trimming left V 4 bases short and J 0 bases short, with 13 bases between. In nucleotides, the CDR3 is TGTGCCAGCAGCCCCCCGCTGGCGTTGAACACTGAAGCTTTCTTT. The encoded protein is CASSPPLALNTEAFF.

The chain couples TRBV5-6 to TRBJ2-2; 8 bases line up with TRBD1. Germline V gives CDR1 SGHDT, CDR2 YYEEEE. The CDR3 loop spans 15 amino acids. The V and J ends lost 2 bases and 7 bases, in that order; junction bases with no gene match: 7. The CDR3 DNA follows: TGTGCCAGCAGCTTTCGACAGGGGTACGACGGGGAGCTGTTTTTT. It specifies CASSFRQGYDGELFF.

The chain couples TRBV29-1 to TRBJ1-1; TRBD1 is a possible D gene (6 bases). Germline V gene sequence: CDR1 SQVTM, CDR2 ANQGSEA. The CDR3 totals 13 residues. V was shortened by 7 bases and J by 4 bases, with 16 bases between the two germline ends. The CDR3 loop is CSGGGVIGTEAFF. The DNA of the CDR3 is TGCAGCGGAGGGGGGGTCATAGGCACTGAAGCTTTCTTT.

This clone appeared a few times. The J gene is TRBJ2-7, the V gene TRBV19, with TRBD1 identical over 11 bases. CDR1 is LNHDA, CDR2 SQIVND, per germline (reference sequence). CDR3 length equals 14 residues. Trimming at V came to 4 bases and at J to 5 bases, leaving 4 bases not matched to a gene. The CDR3, as DNA: TGTGCCAGTAGTAGGGGACAGGGGGTCAACGAGCAGTACTTC. This translates into CASSRGQGVNEQYF.

This chain uses TRBV11-3 with TRBJ2-5; tentative D call: TRBD2 (7 bases). CDR1 is SGHNT and CDR2 is YENEEA in the germline V gene. V was cut by 5 bases and J by 2 bases, with 15 bases left in between. The CDR3 runs 15 residues. CDR3 loop: CASSKTGRGQETQYF. For the CDR3, the DNA is TGTGCCAGCAGCAAAACAGGGAGGGGTCAAGAGACCCAGTACTTC. The entire variable domain, with the rest obtained from reference TRBV11-3 and TRBJ2-5, is as follows: EAGVVQSPRYKIIEKKQPVAFWCNPISGHNTLYWYLQNLGQGPELLIRYENEEAVDDSQLPKDRFSAERLKGVDSTLKIQPAELGDSAVYLCASSKTGRGQETQYFGPGTRLLVL.

Concerning this clone: The junction and the germline gene differ at one end; a read error may be behind it. J is TRBJ1-2 and V is TRBV2, with 10 nucleotides matching TRBD1. From germline, CDR1 is SNHLY and CDR2 FYNNEI. The CDR3 runs 16 residues. Here the CDR3 reads CASRSFPGQGWYDYTF. The CDR3 DNA sequence: TGTGCCAGCAGATCCTTCCCGGGACAGGGGTGGTATGACTACACCTTC. The full variable domain, with the rest looked up from reference TRBV2 and TRBJ1-2, is EPEVTQTPSHQVTQMGQEVILRCVPISNHLYFYWYRQILGQKVEFLVSFYNNEISEKSEIFDDQFSVERPDGSNFTLKIRSTKLEDSAMYFCASRSFPGQGWYDYTFGSGTRLTVV.

The chain employs TRBV19 and TRBJ2-5; 13 nucleotides line up with TRBD2. Germline V gene lookup returns CDR1 LNHDA and CDR2 SQIVND (reference sequence). Trimming at V came to 5 bases and at J to 5 bases, leaving 8 bases not matched to a gene. The CDR3 runs 16 residues. CDR3 sequence reads: CASSRTSGSIRETQYF. The CDR3 DNA sequence: TGTGCCAGTAGTCGGACTAGCGGGAGTATAAGGGAGACCCAGTACTTC.

This chain connects TRBV4-2 to TRBJ1-1; D remains unclear. The V and J ends lost 2 bases and 0 bases respectively, with 16 bases between them. CDR1 is LGHNA and CDR2 is YNFKEQ in the germline V gene. The CDR3 is made up of 17 amino acids. The CDR3, as DNA: TGTGCCAGCAGCCAATACCGGGCTTCCATCCTGAACACTGAAGCTTTCTTT. This gives the protein CASSQYRASILNTEAFF.

V gene TRBV7-3 combines with J gene TRBJ2-5; TRBD2 agrees at 10 bases. In germline, CDR1 is SGHTA, CDR2 FQGTGA. Trimming took 2 bases from V and 6 from J; bases not matched to a gene: 12. The CDR3 is 17 residues long. CDR3 loop: CASSLGPPSGSGQTQYF. In DNA form, the CDR3 reads TGTGCCAGCAGCTTAGGGCCCCCTAGCGGGAGTGGGCAGACCCAGTACTTC.

The J gene is TRBJ2-3, the V gene TRBV5-4; TRBD1 matches at 9 bases. V shed 2 bases, J shed 6 bases, and the junction held 4 bases outside the gene matches. The CDR3 runs 14 residues. Germline lookup yields CDR1 SGHNT and CDR2 YYREEE (reference sequence). The CDR3 sequence is CASSLQGAEDTQYF. DNA of the CDR3: TGTGCCAGCAGCTTACAGGGGGCGGAGGATACGCAGTATTTT.

The rearrangement joins TRBV4-1 to TRBJ1-1, with D tentatively TRBD1 (6 bases). This CDR3 contains 13 residues. CDR1 MGHRA and CDR2 YSYEKL come from the germline V gene. V was clipped by 3 bases and J by 4 bases, with 9 bases between them. In DNA form, the CDR3 reads TGCGCCAGCAGCCACCCGGGGGCCACTGAAGCTTTCTTT. This codes for CASSHPGATEAFF.

This sequence joins TRBV14 and TRBJ2-3, with no clear D. The V end was cut by 1 base, the J end by 0 bases, with 8 bases between. Per germline, CDR1 SGHDN and CDR2 FVKESK. The CDR3 extends over 15 amino acids. Here the CDR3 reads CASSQVRRSTDTQYF. CDR3 in DNA: TGTGCCAGCAGCCAAGTGCGTCGGAGCACAGATACGCAGTATTTT.

The chain couples TRBV19 to TRBJ1-3; D is undetermined. There are 17 residues in the CDR3. Germline lookup yields CDR1 LNHDA and CDR2 SQIVND (reference sequence). V shed 1 base and J shed 2 bases, with 15 bases lying between them. CDR3 sequence reads: CASSIGERSSPGNTIYF. The CDR3 DNA is TGTGCCAGTAGTATAGGCGAACGCAGCAGCCCTGGAAACACCATATATTTT.

The rearrangement joins TRBV28 to TRBJ2-1; TRBD2 aligns across 7 bases. The V and J ends lost 3 bases and 9 bases, in that order; junction bases with no gene match: 8. Germline V lookup: CDR1 MDHEN, CDR2 SYDVKM. The length of the CDR3 is 14 residues. The CDR3 protein is CASSFRAGEGEQFF. CDR3 bases: TGTGCCAGCAGTTTTCGGGCGGGGGAGGGTGAGCAGTTCTTC.

This chain connects TRBV20-1 to TRBJ1-4; D remains ambiguous. Trimming took off 6 bases at V and 8 bases at J, with 7 bases between the two ends. Germline V gene lookup returns CDR1 DFQATT and CDR2 SNEGSKA (reference sequence). The CDR3 loop spans 10 amino acids. The CDR3 loop reads CSAKREKLFF. As DNA, the CDR3 is TGCAGTGCCAAGAGGGAAAAACTGTTTTTT.